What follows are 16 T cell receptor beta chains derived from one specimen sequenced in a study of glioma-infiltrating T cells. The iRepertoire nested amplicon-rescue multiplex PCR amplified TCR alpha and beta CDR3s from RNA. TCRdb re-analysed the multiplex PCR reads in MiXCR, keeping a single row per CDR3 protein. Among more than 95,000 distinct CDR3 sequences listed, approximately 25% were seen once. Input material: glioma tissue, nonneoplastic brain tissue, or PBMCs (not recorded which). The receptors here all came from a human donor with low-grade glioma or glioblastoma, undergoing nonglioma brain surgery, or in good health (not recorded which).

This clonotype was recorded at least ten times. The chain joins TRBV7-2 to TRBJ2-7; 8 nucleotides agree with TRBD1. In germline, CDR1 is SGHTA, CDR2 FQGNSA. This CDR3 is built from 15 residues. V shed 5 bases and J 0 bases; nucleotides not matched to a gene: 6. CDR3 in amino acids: CASSLGTGYSYEQYF. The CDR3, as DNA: TGTGCCAGCAGCCTAGGGACAGGATACTCCTACGAGCAGTACTTC.

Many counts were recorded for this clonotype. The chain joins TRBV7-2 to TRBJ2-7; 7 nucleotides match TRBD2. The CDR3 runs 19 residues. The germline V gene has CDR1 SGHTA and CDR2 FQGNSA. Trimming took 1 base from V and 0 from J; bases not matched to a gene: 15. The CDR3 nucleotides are TGTGCCAGCAGCTTAGATTATCGGGGAACTAGCGCGTACTCCTACGAGCAGTACTTC. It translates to CASSLDYRGTSAYSYEQYF.

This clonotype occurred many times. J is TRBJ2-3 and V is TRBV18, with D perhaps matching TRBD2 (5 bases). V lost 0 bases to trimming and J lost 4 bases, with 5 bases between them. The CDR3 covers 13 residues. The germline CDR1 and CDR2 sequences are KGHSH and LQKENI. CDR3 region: CASSPPSADTQYF. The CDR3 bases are TGTGCCAGCTCACCACCTAGCGCAGATACGCAGTATTTT.

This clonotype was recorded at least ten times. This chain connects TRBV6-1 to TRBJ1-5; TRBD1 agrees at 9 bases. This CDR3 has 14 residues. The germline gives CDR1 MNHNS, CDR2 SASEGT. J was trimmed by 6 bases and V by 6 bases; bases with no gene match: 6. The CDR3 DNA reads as TGTGCCAGCAGAGAAACAGGGGGCGGTCAGCCCCAGCATTTT. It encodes CASRETGGGQPQHF.

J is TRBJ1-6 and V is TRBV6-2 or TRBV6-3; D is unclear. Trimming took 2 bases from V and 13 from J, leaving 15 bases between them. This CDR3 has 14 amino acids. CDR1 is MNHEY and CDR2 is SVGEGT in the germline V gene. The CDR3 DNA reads TGTGCCAGCAGTTACCGGGCCGGTGACTCGCCCCTCCACTTT. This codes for CASSYRAGDSPLHF.

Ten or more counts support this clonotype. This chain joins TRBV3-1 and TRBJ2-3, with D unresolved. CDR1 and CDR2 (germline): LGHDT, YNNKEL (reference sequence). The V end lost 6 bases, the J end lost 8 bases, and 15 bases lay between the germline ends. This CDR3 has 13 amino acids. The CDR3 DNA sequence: TGTGCCAGCAGTCTAGGCCGCTTGGCTACGCAGTATTTT. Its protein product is CASSLGRLATQYF.

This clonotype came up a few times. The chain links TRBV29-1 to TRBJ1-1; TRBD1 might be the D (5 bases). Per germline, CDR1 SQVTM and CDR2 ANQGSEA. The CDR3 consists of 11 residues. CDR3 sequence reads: CSAARDERAFF. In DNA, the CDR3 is TGCAGTGCCGCCAGGGACGAAAGAGCTTTCTTT.

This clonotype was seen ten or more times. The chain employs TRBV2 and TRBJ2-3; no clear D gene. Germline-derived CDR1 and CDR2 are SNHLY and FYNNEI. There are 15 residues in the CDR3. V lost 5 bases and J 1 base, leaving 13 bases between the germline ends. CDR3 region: CASSKSGSRTDTQYF. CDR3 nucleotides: TGTGCCAGCAGTAAATCCGGCAGCCGCACAGATACGCAGTATTTT.

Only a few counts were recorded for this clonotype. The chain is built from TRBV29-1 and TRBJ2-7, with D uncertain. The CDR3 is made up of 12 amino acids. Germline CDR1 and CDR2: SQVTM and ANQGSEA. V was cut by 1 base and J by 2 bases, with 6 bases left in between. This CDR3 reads CSVEGVTYEQYF. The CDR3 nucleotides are TGCAGCGTTGAAGGGGTCACCTACGAGCAGTACTTC.

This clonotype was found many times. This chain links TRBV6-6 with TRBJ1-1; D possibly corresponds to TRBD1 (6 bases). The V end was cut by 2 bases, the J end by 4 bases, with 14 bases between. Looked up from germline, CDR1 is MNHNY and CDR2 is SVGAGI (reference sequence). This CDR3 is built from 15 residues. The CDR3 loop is CASSYAGAHSTEAFF. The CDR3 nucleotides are TGTGCCAGCAGTTACGCAGGGGCCCATAGCACTGAAGCTTTCTTT.

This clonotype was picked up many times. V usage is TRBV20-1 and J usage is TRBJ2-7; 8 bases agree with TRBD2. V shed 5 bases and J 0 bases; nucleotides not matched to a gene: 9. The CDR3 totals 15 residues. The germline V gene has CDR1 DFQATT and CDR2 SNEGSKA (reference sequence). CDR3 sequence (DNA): TGCAGTGCTCAGCGGGAGCCACTAAGCTCCTACGAGCAGTACTTC. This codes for CSAQREPLSSYEQYF.

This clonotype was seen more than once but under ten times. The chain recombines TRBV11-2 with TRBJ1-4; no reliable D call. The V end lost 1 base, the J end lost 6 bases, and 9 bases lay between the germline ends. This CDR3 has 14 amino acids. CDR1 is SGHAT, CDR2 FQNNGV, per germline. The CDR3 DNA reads TGTGCCAGCAGCTTAGGATTACGGGATGAAAAACTGTTTTTT. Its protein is CASSLGLRDEKLFF. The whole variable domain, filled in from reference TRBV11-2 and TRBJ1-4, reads EAGVAQSPRYKIIEKRQSVAFWCNPISGHATLYWYQQILGQGPKLLIQFQNNGVVDDSQLPKDRFSAERLKGVDSTLKIQPAKLEDSAVYLCASSLGLRDEKLFFGSGTQLSVL.

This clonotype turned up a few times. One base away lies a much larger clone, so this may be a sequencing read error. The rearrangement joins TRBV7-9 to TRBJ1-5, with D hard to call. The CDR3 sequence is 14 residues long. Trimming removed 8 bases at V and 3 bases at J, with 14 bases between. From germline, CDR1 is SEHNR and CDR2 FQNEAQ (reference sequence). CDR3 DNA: TGTGCCAGCCGCCTCCAGGAGTCCAATCAGCCCCAGCATTTT. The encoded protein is CASRLQESNQPQHF.

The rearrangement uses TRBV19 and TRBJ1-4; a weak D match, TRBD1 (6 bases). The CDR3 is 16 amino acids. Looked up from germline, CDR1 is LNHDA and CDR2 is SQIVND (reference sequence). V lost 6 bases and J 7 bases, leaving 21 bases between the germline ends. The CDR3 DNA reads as TGTGCCAGTAGACCCCGGCGGCAGGGGAATGGTGAAAAACTGTTTTTT. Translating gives CASRPRRQGNGEKLFF.

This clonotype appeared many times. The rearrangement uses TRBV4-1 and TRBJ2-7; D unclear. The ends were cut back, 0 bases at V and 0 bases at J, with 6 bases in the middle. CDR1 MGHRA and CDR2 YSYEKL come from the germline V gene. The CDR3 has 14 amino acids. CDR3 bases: TGCGCCAGCAGCCAAGAAACAGCCTCCTACGAGCAGTACTTC. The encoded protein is CASSQETASYEQYF.

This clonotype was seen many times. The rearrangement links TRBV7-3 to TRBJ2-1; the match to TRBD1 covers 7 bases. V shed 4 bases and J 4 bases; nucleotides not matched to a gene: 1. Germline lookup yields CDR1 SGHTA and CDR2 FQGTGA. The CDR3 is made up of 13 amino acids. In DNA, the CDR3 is TGTGCCAGCAGCTCGGGACAGTACAATGAGCAGTTCTTC. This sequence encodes CASSSGQYNEQFF.